Below are 11 T cell receptor beta chains sequenced from a single sample in a study of shared clonotypes between healthy human individuals. Produced via immunoSEQ multiplex PCR; TCRdb's table is partial and in-frame only. The sample contains around 530,000 clones, around three quarters of which appear only once. The sample was PBMCs. These receptors all stem from a woman aged 40-49 years in good health. Some clones in this sample may be carry-over from other donors' samples.

This chain uses TRBV5-1 with TRBJ2-5, with D perhaps matching TRBD2 (6 bases). The CDR3 spans 14 residues. Trimming took 1 base from V and 7 from J, leaving 14 bases between them. Germline values: CDR1 SGHRS, CDR2 YFSETQ. The CDR3 DNA is TGCGCCAGCAGCTTGTTCGGCAGGGAGGCGACCCAGTACTTC. Residues: CASSLFGREATQYF.

The chain links TRBV19 to TRBJ1-1; 8 nucleotides agree with TRBD1. Germline CDR1 and CDR2: LNHDA and SQIVND (reference sequence). The junction had 6 bases not matched to a gene; V was cut back by 3 bases and J by 3 bases. The length of the CDR3 is 15 residues. The CDR3 reads CASSIYGTGYTEAFF. The CDR3 bases are TGTGCCAGTAGTATTTACGGGACAGGTTACACTGAAGCTTTCTTT.

This chain joins TRBV6-6 and TRBJ2-5, with D unclear. The germline V gene has CDR1 MNHNY and CDR2 SVGAGI (reference sequence). V lost 0 bases and J lost 5, with 10 bases in between. The CDR3 length is 14 residues. Here the CDR3 DNA reads TGTGCCAGCAGTTACTCGAGGCCTCCGGAGACCCAGTACTTC. Translated, it gives CASSYSRPPETQYF.

The chain employs TRBV28 and TRBJ1-5; no definite D call. Between the trimmed V and J ends, which lost 9 bases and 0 bases, there was a span of 21 bases. The CDR3 has 17 amino acids. CDR1 and CDR2 (germline): MDHEN, SYDVKM. The CDR3 region has the DNA TGTGCCAGTTCTGAGGTCGGCAGAACATATAGCAATCAGCCCCAGCATTTT. Protein product: CASSEVGRTYSNQPQHF.

The chain has TRBV4-1 and TRBJ2-1; the match to TRBD2 covers 11 bases. V lost 4 bases and J lost 6; bases outside the gene matches: 11. This CDR3 has 17 residues. Germline lookup yields CDR1 MGHRA and CDR2 YSYEKL. For the CDR3, the DNA is TGCGCCAGCAGCCGGTCGTTAGTAACTAGCGGGAGCAATGAGCAGTTCTTC. Residues: CASSRSLVTSGSNEQFF.

This clone was seen only a few times. The rearrangement uses TRBV28 and TRBJ2-7; TRBD2 matches 12 bases. V shed 3 bases, J shed 2 bases, and the junction held 8 bases outside the gene matches. The CDR3 has 17 amino acids. Germline assignment: CDR1 MDHEN and CDR2 SYDVKM. DNA of the CDR3: TGTGCCAGCAGTTTCCCCTTACTAGCGGGAGGAACCTACGAGCAGTACTTC. Translation: CASSFPLLAGGTYEQYF. Based on the CDR3 plus reference TRBV28 and TRBJ2-7, the full variable domain is DVKVTQSSRYLVKRTGEKVFLECVQDMDHENMFWYRQDPGLGLRLIYFSYDVKMKEKGDIPEGYSVSREKKERFSLILESASTNQTSMYLCASSFPLLAGGTYEQYFGPGTRLTVT.

The chain combines TRBV30 with TRBJ1-2; a possible D gene is TRBD1 (5 bases). Per germline, CDR1 GTSNPN and CDR2 SVGIG (reference sequence). V dropped 1 base and J dropped 4 bases, with 25 bases sitting between them. The CDR3 has 18 residues. DNA for the CDR3: TGTGCCTGGAGTGCCGGGGGAGGAGGAGGCCGTGGTGGCTATGGCTACACCTTC. It codes for CAWSAGGGGGRGGYGYTF.

The chain uses TRBV27 and TRBJ2-1; D call uncertain. CDR3 length equals 15 residues. V shed 5 bases and J shed 0 bases, with 11 bases lying between them. Germline loops: CDR1 MNHEY, CDR2 SMNVEV (reference sequence). DNA for the CDR3: TGTGCCAGCAGTCCCCCTTTCAGCTCCTACAATGAGCAGTTCTTC. Its translation is CASSPPFSSYNEQFF.

The J gene is TRBJ2-7, the V gene TRBV2; D might be TRBD2 (5 bases). The CDR3 has 13 residues. V lost 7 bases and J lost 3, with 13 bases in between. Germline-derived CDR1 and CDR2 are SNHLY and FYNNEI. The CDR3 sequence: CASKRGQDYEQYF. DNA of the CDR3: TGTGCCAGCAAACGCGGGCAGGACTACGAGCAGTACTTC.

This clone was seen only a few times. This chain uses TRBV4-3 with TRBJ1-1, with D unresolved. Trimming shortened V by 2 bases and J by 5 bases, and 12 bases separated the two germline ends. CDR1 and CDR2 from the germline V gene are LGHNA and YSLEER. This CDR3 spans 14 amino acids. The CDR3 DNA reads TGCGCCAGCAGCCAATGGGCCCTGGGGACTGAAGCTTTCTTT. Translation gives CASSQWALGTEAFF.

This clone has more than one count but fewer than ten. The chain has TRBV10-2 and TRBJ1-5; D may be TRBD1 (6 bases). The CDR3 loop spans 14 amino acids. CDR1 WSHSY and CDR2 SAAADI come from the germline V gene. Trimming stripped 0 bases from V and 4 bases from J, with 7 bases between. For the CDR3, the DNA is TGCGCCAGCAGTGAGTCCCAGGGGAATCAGCCCCAGCATTTT. This encodes CASSESQGNQPQHF.